A single sample is the source of the 28 T cell receptor beta chains below, sequenced in a study of blood T cells in healthy people across ages. Sample-barcoded 5' priming and a J-beta primer mix drove a second PCR of 7 to 11 cycles. TCRdb itself ran the 5' RACE reads through MiXCR, one entry per CDR3 protein. The profile shows roughly 730,000 distinct CDR3 sequences, approximately 60% of them singletons. Sequenced input: blood. All receptors derive from a man aged 35 to 55 in good health.

The chain recombines TRBV3-1 with TRBJ1-2; 8 bases align to TRBD1. The CDR3 has 17 residues. Germline V lookup: CDR1 LGHDT, CDR2 YNNKEL (reference sequence). Losses at the gene ends were 2 bases for V and 5 bases for J; bases not matched to a gene: 13. The CDR3 loop reads CASSQTLPQGGGYGYTF. Here the CDR3 DNA reads TGTGCCAGCAGCCAAACCCTCCCACAGGGGGGAGGGTATGGCTACACCTTC.

There are a few counts of this clonotype. CDR3 loop: CASTDGVSYEQYF. The DNA for the CDR3 is TGTGCCAGCACCGACGGGGTAAGCTACGAGCAGTACTTC. The rearrangement links TRBV6-5 to TRBJ2-7, with D possibly matching TRBD2 (5 bases). The CDR3 length is 13 residues. Germline V lookup: CDR1 MNHEY, CDR2 SVGAGI. Deletions cut 7 bases from V and 3 bases from J, with 13 bases between.

As regards this clonotype: The junction shows a germline mismatch at one end, possibly a read error. This rearrangement joins TRBV7-2 to TRBJ2-1, with D uncertain. The length of the CDR3 is 14 residues. Germline-derived CDR1 and CDR2 are SGHTA and FQGNSA. The CDR3 nucleotides read TGTGCCAGTCGCCCTTCAAGCTCCTACAATGAGCGGTTCTTC. Residues: CASRPSSSYNERFF.

This clonotype was picked up a small number of times. The V and J genes are TRBV5-1 and TRBJ2-5; 7 nucleotides agree with TRBD2. Losses at the gene ends were 4 bases for V and 4 bases for J; bases not matched to a gene: 13. Germline-derived CDR1 and CDR2 are SGHRS and YFSETQ. This CDR3 region has 16 residues. CDR3 nucleotide sequence: TGCGCCAGCAGCCTCGACTCGGCGGGGGATGGAGAGACCCAGTACTTC. This gives the protein CASSLDSAGDGETQYF.

Comments on this clonotype: This could be a read error, since a much larger clone is one nucleotide away. The chain recombines TRBV7-8 with TRBJ2-7; 10 bases are a match to TRBD1. Germline values: CDR1 SGHVS, CDR2 FQNEAQ. The CDR3 runs 13 residues. The CDR3 DNA is TGTGCCAGCAGCGGGACAGGGGTCTACGGGCAGTACTTC. This gives the protein CASSGTGVYGQYF.

In this sample, this clonotype turned up many times. The J gene is TRBJ2-7, the V gene TRBV24-1, with 12 bases lining up with TRBD2. The J segment lost 4 bases and the V segment lost 7 bases, leaving 7 bases of the junction unmatched. The germline V gene has CDR1 KGHDR and CDR2 SFDVKD. The CDR3 loop spans 15 amino acids. The CDR3 nucleotides read TGTGCCACCAGCTCAGGACTAGCGGGAATATACGAGCAGTACTTC. Its translation: CATSSGLAGIYEQYF.

The genes are TRBV7-9 and TRBJ2-5; no firm D call. V was cut by 8 bases and J by 5 bases, with 15 bases left in between. Germline CDR1 is SEHNR and CDR2 is FQNEAQ (reference sequence). This CDR3 is built from 13 residues. CDR3 in DNA: TGTGCCAGCGGGATGTGGGGTGTCGAGACCCAGTACTTC. Its protein product is CASGMWGVETQYF.

The V gene is TRBV28, the J gene TRBJ2-1; weak D call: TRBD1 (6 bases). CDR3 length equals 15 residues. The germline V gene has CDR1 MDHEN and CDR2 SYDVKM. V dropped 6 bases and J dropped 7 bases, with 19 bases sitting between them. CDR3 region: CASRHRQASRNEQFF. CDR3 coding DNA: TGTGCCAGCAGACACCGACAGGCTTCGAGGAATGAGCAGTTCTTC.

This chain links TRBV27 with TRBJ2-4, with TRBD2 identical over 7 bases. The end of the DNA is better explained by TRBJ2-7, so the J call may be wrong. The V gene's germline CDR1 is MNHEY and CDR2 SMNVEV (reference sequence). The CDR3 consists of 16 residues. The CDR3 here is CASSSQRGSLTYEQYF. CDR3 nucleotides: TGTGCCAGCAGTTCCCAACGCGGGAGCCTCACCTACGAGCAGTACTTC.

This chain links TRBV21-1 with TRBJ2-5; the D call of TRBD2 is as the table states it, not checked on the DNA. The tail of the sequence fits TRBJ2-7 better, so the J call may be wrong. TRBV21-1 has pseudogene status. This CDR3 has 20 amino acids. Here the CDR3 DNA reads TGTGCCAGCAGCAAACTCCATAGCGGAGAGGGGGGGGTTTACTTCTACGAGCAGTACTTC. It encodes CASSKLHSGEGGVYFYEQYF.

The chain has TRBV4-3 and TRBJ2-1; D is possibly TRBD2 (6 bases). The CDR3 totals 16 residues. V gave up 2 bases and J gave up 2 bases, with 13 bases separating them. The germline gives CDR1 LGHNA, CDR2 YSLEER. CDR3 loop: CASSQTAEGPYNEQFF. The CDR3 coding sequence is TGCGCCAGCAGCCAAACCGCGGAGGGCCCCTACAATGAGCAGTTCTTC.

This clonotype was counted ten times or more. The rearrangement links TRBV6-2 or TRBV6-3 to TRBJ2-1; D could derive from TRBD1 or TRBD2 (5 bases each). The germline V gene encodes CDR1 MNHEY and CDR2 SVGEGT. V was pared by 2 bases and J by 5 bases, with 19 bases between. This CDR3 has 17 residues. CDR3 bases: TGTGCCAGCAGTTACACTCGGGGCGCACTTAGGGACAATGAGCAGTTCTTC. The encoded protein is CASSYTRGALRDNEQFF.

This clonotype was observed a few times. The chain combines TRBV5-1 with TRBJ2-3; TRBD1 aligns across 7 bases. CDR1 is SGHRS, CDR2 YFSETQ, per germline. The CDR3 runs to 16 residues. V shed 4 bases, J shed 6 bases, and the junction held 14 bases outside the gene matches. In DNA, the CDR3 is TGCGCCAGCAGCATGACGCCGGGACAGTATGGGGATACGCAGTATTTT. Its protein is CASSMTPGQYGDTQYF.

The V call is TRBV7-2, the J call TRBJ2-2; 8 positions agree with TRBD2. Germline V lookup: CDR1 SGHTA, CDR2 FQGNSA. The CDR3 spans 16 residues. The J segment lost 4 bases and the V segment lost 2 bases, leaving 6 bases of the junction unmatched. CDR3 loop: CASSLLSGGPTGELFF. The CDR3 DNA follows: TGTGCCAGCAGCTTACTATCGGGGGGGCCCACCGGGGAGCTGTTTTTT.

The rearrangement uses TRBV7-2 and TRBJ2-3; 7 bases align to TRBD2. Per germline, CDR1 SGHTA and CDR2 FQGNSA. V shed 0 bases and J 1 base; nucleotides not matched to a gene: 7. The CDR3 loop spans 17 amino acids. The CDR3 DNA is TGTGCCAGCAGCTTAGCGCAAGCGGGGTGGGGCACAGATACGCAGTATTTT. This encodes CASSLAQAGWGTDTQYF. The variable domain in full, completed from reference TRBV7-2 and TRBJ2-3, reads GAGVSQSPSNKVTEKGKDVELRCDPISGHTALYWYRQSLGQGLEFLIYFQGNSAPDKSGLPSDRFSAERTGGSVSTLTIQRTQQEDSAVYLCASSLAQAGWGTDTQYFGPGTRLTVL.

This sequence joins TRBV12-3 or TRBV12-4 and TRBJ2-5; D not certain. The germline V and J ends were trimmed by 7 bases and 1 base, with 13 bases remaining between them. This CDR3 comprises 14 residues. The chain's CDR3 is CASTPHLIQETQYF. DNA of the CDR3: TGTGCCAGCACCCCGCACTTAATCCAAGAGACCCAGTACTTC.

The V and J genes are TRBV28 and TRBJ2-1; D is possibly TRBD2 (6 bases). The CDR3 consists of 15 residues. Germline loops: CDR1 MDHEN, CDR2 SYDVKM. V was clipped by 5 bases and J by 5 bases, with 16 bases between them. DNA for the CDR3: TGTGCCAGCAGTCCCAGGCAGGAGGGTAACAATGAGCAGTTCTTC. Translating gives CASSPRQEGNNEQFF. The full variable domain, its missing parts supplied by reference TRBV28 and TRBJ2-1, is DVKVTQSSRYLVKRTGEKVFLECVQDMDHENMFWYRQDPGLGLRLIYFSYDVKMKEKGDIPEGYSVSREKKERFSLILESASTNQTSMYLCASSPRQEGNNEQFFGPGTRLTVL.

The chain combines TRBV11-2 with TRBJ1-2; no definite D call. Trimming removed 5 bases at V and 7 bases at J, with 11 bases between. The CDR3 length is 12 residues. CDR1 and CDR2 from the germline V gene are SGHAT and FQNNGV. The chain's CDR3 is CASSIVGFGYTF. CDR3 bases: TGTGCCAGCAGCATAGTAGGGTTTGGCTACACCTTC. Filled out from reference TRBV11-2 and TRBJ1-2, the complete variable domain reads EAGVAQSPRYKIIEKRQSVAFWCNPISGHATLYWYQQILGQGPKLLIQFQNNGVVDDSQLPKDRFSAERLKGVDSTLKIQPAKLEDSAVYLCASSIVGFGYTFGSGTRLTVV.

The CDR3 DNA is TGTGCCAGCACTGTGACAGGGCACCCCCTCTCGGGGGGCTACACCTTC. Translated: CASTVTGHPLSGGYTF. The rearrangement joins TRBV28 to TRBJ1-2, with 7 bases aligning to TRBD1. Looked up from germline, CDR1 is MDHEN and CDR2 is SYDVKM. There are 16 residues in the CDR3. Germline trimming cut 7 bases from V and 8 bases from J; bases unmatched to any gene: 19.

The rearrangement uses TRBV5-1 and TRBJ2-6; D unresolved. The germline gives CDR1 SGHRS, CDR2 YFSETQ. The CDR3 totals 18 residues. Trimming pared 5 bases from V and 0 bases from J, leaving 18 bases between. DNA of the CDR3: TGCGCCAGCAGAGAGGTCGCTAACCCGATCTCTGGGGCCAACGTCCTGACTTTC. This translates into CASREVANPISGANVLTF.

The CDR3 region has the DNA TGTGCCAGCAGCCAGTTCCTAGGACTAGCGGGTTCGTACGAGCAGTACTTC. The encoded protein is CASSQFLGLAGSYEQYF. The chain employs TRBV3-1 and TRBJ2-7, with TRBD2 matching 11 bases. V trimming: 3 bases; J trimming: 4 bases; junction bases outside the gene matches: 11. The CDR3 has 17 amino acids. The germline V gene encodes CDR1 LGHDT and CDR2 YNNKEL (reference sequence).

There are a few counts of this clonotype. The genes are TRBV18 and TRBJ1-1; perhaps TRBD1 as D (5 bases). The germline CDR1 and CDR2 sequences are KGHSH and LQKENI. CDR3 length: 16 amino acids. Deletions cut 4 bases from V and 0 bases from J, with 15 bases between. CDR3 sequence (DNA): TGTGCCAGCTCACAAGACAGAGTTGAGCTGAACACTGAAGCTTTCTTT. Protein sequence: CASSQDRVELNTEAFF.

This clonotype was recorded a few times. This rearrangement joins TRBV7-2 to TRBJ2-4; TRBD1 matches 9 bases. The closer fit of TRBJ2-7 to the DNA end suggests the J call may be wrong. CDR1 is SGHTA and CDR2 is FQGNSA in the germline V gene. The CDR3 runs 15 residues. CDR3 amino acids: CASSLEGDRVFEQYF. The CDR3 DNA reads TGTGCCAGCAGCTTAGAAGGGGACAGGGTATTCGAGCAGTACTTC.

The J gene is TRBJ2-7, the V gene TRBV4-2; TRBD2 matches 8 bases. The CDR3 has 16 residues. The ends lost 3 bases at V and 5 bases at J; junction bases unmatched: 12. Germline CDR1 LGHNA, CDR2 YNFKEQ. The CDR3 here is CASSQVSGSSQNEQYF. The CDR3 region has the DNA TGTGCCAGCAGCCAGGTCAGCGGGAGTTCTCAGAACGAGCAGTACTTC.

The rearrangement joins TRBV12-3 or TRBV12-4 to TRBJ1-2; D might be TRBD1 (6 bases). This CDR3 spans 13 amino acids. V gave up 5 bases and J gave up 4 bases, with 11 bases separating them. The CDR3 DNA reads TGTGCCAGCAGTCGAGACAGGAGCTATGGCTACACCTTC. This sequence encodes CASSRDRSYGYTF.

The chain recombines TRBV10-3 with TRBJ2-4; 7 bases map to TRBD1. Germline CDR1 and CDR2: ENHRY and SYGVKD. With V trimmed by 0 bases and J by 13 bases, 12 bases remained unmatched. This CDR3 region has 15 residues. DNA for the CDR3: TGTGCCATCAGTGAGTCCCGACAGGGTCACAATGAGCAGTACTTC. Translation: CAISESRQGHNEQYF.

The chain is built from TRBV25-1 and TRBJ2-5; D remains unclear. Matching the DNA end better, TRBJ2-7 makes the J call doubtful. The CDR3 is 11 amino acids. The V gene's germline CDR1 is MGHDK and CDR2 SYGVNS. The CDR3 loop reads CASSGLHEQYF. For the CDR3, the DNA is TGTGCCAGCAGTGGCCTACACGAGCAGTACTTC.

The gene calls are TRBV12-3 or TRBV12-4 and TRBJ1-1; unclear D gene. Between the trimmed V and J ends, which lost 5 bases and 1 base, there was a span of 11 bases. This CDR3 is 14 amino acids long. CDR3 amino acids: CASSPPERNTEAFF. The CDR3 nucleotides read TGTGCCAGCAGTCCCCCGGAACGGAACACTGAAGCTTTCTTT.